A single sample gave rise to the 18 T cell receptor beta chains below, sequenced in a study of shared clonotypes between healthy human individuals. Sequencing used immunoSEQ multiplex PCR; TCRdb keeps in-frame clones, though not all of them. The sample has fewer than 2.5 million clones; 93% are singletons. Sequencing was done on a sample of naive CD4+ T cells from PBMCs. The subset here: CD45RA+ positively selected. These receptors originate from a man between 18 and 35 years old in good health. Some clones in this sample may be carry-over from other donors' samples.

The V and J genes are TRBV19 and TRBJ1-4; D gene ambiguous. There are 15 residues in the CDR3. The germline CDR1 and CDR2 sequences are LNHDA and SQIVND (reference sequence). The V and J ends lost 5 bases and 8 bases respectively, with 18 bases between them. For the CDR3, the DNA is TGTGCCAGTAGTTCCCGCGGTCGACTGGGGGAAAAACTGTTTTTT. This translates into CASSSRGRLGEKLFF.

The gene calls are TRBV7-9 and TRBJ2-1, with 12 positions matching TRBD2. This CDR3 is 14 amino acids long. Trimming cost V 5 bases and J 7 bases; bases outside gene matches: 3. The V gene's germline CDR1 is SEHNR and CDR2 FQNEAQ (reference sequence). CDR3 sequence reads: CASSIGLAGNEQFF. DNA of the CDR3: TGTGCCAGCAGCATAGGACTAGCGGGGAATGAGCAGTTCTTC. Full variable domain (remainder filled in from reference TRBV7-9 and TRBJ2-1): DTGVSQNPRHKITKRGQNVTFRCDPISEHNRLYWYRQTLGQGPEFLTYFQNEAQLEKSRLLSDRFSAERPKGSFSTLEIQRTEQGDSAMYLCASSIGLAGNEQFFGPGTRLTVL.

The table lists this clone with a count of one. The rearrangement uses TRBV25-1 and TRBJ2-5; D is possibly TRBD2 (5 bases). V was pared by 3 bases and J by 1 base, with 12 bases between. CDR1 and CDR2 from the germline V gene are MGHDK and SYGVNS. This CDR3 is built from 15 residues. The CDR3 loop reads CASSEHRGTQETQYF. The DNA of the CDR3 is TGTGCCAGCAGTGAGCACCGGGGAACCCAAGAGACCCAGTACTTC. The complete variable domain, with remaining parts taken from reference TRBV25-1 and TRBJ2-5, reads EADIYQTPRYLVIGTGKKITLECSQTMGHDKMYWYQQDPGMELHLIHYSYGVNSTEKGDLSSESTVSRIRTEHFPLTLESARPSHTSQYLCASSEHRGTQETQYFGPGTRLLVL.

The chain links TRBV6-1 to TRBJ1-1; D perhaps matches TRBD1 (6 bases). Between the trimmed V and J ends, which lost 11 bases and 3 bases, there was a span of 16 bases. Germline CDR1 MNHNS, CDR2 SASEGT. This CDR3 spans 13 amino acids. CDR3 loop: CARPAGAYTEAFF. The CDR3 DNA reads TGTGCCCGTCCCGCGGGGGCCTACACTGAAGCTTTCTTT.

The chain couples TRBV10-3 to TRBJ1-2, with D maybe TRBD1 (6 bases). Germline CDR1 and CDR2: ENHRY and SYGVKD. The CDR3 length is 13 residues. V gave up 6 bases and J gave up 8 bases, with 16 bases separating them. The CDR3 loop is CAISEHYRDGYTF. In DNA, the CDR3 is TGTGCCATCAGCGAACATTACAGGGACGGCTACACCTTC.

The CDR3 region is CASSRRGFSTDTQYF. The DNA for the CDR3 is TGTGCCAGCAGCCGAAGGGGTTTTAGCACAGATACGCAGTATTTT. V and J are TRBV7-6 and TRBJ2-3; D perhaps matches TRBD1 (5 bases). This CDR3 region has 15 residues. The V gene's germline CDR1 is SGHVS and CDR2 FNYEAQ. The ends were cut back, 5 bases at V and 0 bases at J, with 12 bases in the middle.

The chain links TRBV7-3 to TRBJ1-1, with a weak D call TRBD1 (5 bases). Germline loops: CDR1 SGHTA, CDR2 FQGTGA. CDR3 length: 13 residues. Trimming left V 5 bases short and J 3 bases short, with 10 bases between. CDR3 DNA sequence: TGTGCCAGCAGCGTCAGGGCTCACACTGAAGCTTTCTTT. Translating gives CASSVRAHTEAFF.

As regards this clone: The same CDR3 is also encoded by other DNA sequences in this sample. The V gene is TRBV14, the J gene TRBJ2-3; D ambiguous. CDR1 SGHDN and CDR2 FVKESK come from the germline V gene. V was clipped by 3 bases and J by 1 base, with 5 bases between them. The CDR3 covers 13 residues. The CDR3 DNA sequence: TGTGCCAGCAGCCAGGCAGGCACAGATACGCAGTATTTT. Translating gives CASSQAGTDTQYF.

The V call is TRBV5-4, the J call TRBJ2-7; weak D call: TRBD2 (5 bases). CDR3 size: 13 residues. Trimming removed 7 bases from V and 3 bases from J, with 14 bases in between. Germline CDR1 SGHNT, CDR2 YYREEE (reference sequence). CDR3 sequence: CASSREPNYEQYF. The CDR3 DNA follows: TGTGCCAGCTCCCGGGAACCCAACTACGAGCAGTACTTC.

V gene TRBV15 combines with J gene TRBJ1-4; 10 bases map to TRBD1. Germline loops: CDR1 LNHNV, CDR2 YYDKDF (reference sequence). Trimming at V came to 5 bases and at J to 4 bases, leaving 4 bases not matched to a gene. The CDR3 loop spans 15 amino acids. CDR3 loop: CATSARDRGNEKLFF. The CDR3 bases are TGTGCCACCAGCGCCCGGGACAGGGGTAATGAAAAACTGTTTTTT.

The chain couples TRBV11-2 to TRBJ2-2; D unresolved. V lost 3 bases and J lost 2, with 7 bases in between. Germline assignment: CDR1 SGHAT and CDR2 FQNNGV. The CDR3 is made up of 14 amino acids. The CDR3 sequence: CASSFTDNTGELFF. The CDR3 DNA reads TGTGCCAGCAGCTTTACAGATAACACCGGGGAGCTGTTTTTT.

The CDR3, as DNA: TGTGCCAGCAGCTTGGGTTTGGGACCTGGAAACACCATATATTTT. Translation gives CASSLGLGPGNTIYF. The V call is TRBV5-5, the J call TRBJ1-3; D is possibly TRBD1 (5 bases). The germline V gene encodes CDR1 SGHKS and CDR2 YYEKEE (reference sequence). The CDR3 loop spans 15 amino acids. V shed 0 bases and J shed 2 bases, with 9 bases lying between them.

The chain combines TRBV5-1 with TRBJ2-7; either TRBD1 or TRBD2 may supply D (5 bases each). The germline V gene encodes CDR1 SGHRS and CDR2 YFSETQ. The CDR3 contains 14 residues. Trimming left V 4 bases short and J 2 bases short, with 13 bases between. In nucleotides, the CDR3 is TGCGCCAGCAGCGAAGGGACCTGGACCTACGAGCAGTACTTC. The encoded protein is CASSEGTWTYEQYF.

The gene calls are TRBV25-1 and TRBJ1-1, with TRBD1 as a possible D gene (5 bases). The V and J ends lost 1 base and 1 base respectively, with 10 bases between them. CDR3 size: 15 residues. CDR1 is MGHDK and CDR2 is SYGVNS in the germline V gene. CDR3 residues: CASSEFRGKNTEAFF. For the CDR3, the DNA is TGTGCCAGCAGTGAATTTCGGGGGAAGAACACTGAAGCTTTCTTT.

The CDR3 DNA is TGCAGCGTGCGGGAAGAGACCCAGTACTTC. Protein product: CSVREETQYF. The chain combines TRBV29-1 with TRBJ2-5; perhaps TRBD2 as D (5 bases). Germline CDR1 reads SQVTM; CDR2 reads ANQGSEA. CDR3 length equals 10 residues. The ends were cut back, 6 bases at V and 3 bases at J, with 5 bases in the middle.

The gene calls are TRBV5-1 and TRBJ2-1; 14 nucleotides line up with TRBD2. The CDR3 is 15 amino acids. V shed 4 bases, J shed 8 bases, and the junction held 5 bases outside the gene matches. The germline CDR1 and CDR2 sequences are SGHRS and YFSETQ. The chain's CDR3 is CASSVGLAGADEQFF. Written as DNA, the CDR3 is TGCGCCAGCAGCGTGGGACTAGCGGGAGCAGATGAGCAGTTCTTC.

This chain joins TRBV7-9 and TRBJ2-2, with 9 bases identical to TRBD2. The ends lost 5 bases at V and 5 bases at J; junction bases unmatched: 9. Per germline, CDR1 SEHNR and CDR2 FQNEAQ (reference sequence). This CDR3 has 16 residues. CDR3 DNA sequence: TGTGCCAGCAGCCCCCCGGGGCTAGCGGGAACCGGGGAGCTGTTTTTT. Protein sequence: CASSPPGLAGTGELFF.

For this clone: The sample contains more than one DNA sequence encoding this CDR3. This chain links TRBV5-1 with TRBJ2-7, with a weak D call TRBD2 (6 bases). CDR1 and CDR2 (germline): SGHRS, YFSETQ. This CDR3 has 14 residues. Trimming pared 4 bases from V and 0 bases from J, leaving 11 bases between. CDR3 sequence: CASSLGGSSYEQYF. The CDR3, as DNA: TGCGCCAGCAGCCTCGGAGGGAGCTCCTACGAGCAGTACTTC.